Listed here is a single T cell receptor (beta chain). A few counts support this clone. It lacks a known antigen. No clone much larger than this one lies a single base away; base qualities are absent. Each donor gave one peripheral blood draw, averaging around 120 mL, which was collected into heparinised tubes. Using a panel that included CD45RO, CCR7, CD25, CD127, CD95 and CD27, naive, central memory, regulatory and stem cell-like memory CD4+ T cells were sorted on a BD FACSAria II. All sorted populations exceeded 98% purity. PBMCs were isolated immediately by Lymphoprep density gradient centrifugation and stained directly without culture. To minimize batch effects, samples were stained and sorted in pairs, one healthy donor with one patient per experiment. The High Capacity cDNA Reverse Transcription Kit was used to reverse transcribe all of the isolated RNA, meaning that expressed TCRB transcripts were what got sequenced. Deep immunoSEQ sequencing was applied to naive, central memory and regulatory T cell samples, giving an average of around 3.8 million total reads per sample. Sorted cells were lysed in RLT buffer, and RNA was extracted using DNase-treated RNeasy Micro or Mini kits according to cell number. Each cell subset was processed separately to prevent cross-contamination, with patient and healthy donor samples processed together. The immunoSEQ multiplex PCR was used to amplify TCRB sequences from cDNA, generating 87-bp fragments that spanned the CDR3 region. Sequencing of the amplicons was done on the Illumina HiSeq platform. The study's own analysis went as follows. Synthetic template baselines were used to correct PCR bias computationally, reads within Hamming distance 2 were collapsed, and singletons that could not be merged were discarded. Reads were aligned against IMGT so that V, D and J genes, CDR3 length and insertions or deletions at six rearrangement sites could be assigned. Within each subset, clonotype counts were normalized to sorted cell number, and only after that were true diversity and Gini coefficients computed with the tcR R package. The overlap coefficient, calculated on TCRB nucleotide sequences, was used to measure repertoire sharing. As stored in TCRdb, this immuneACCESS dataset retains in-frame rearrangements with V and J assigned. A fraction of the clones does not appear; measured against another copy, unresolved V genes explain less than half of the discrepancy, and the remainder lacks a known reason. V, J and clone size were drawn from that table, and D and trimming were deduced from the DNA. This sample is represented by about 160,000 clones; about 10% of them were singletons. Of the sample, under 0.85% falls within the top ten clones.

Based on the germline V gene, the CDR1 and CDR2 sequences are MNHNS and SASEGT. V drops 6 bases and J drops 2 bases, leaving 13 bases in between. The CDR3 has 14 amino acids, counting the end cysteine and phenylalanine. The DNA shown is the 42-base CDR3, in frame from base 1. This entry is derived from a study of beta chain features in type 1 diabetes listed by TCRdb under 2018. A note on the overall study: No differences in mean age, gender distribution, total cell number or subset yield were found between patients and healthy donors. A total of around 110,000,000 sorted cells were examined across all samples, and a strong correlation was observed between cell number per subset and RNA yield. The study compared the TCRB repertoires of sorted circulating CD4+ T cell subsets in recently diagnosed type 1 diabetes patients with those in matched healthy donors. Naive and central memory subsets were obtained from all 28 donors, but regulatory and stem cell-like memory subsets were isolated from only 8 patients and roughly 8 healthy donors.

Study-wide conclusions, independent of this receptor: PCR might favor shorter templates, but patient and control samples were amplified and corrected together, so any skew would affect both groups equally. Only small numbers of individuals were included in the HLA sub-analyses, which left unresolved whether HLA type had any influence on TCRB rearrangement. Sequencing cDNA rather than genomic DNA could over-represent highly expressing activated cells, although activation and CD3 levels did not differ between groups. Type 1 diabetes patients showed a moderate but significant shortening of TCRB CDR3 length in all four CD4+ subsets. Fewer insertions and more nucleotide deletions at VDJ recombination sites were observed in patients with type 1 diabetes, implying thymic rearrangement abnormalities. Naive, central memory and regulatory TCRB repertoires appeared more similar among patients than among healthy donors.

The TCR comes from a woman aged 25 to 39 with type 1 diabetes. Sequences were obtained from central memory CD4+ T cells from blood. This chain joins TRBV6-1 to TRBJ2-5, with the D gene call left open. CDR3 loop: CASRPGGAQETQYF. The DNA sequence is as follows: TGTGCCAGCAGGCCTGGCGGAGCTCAAGAGACCCAGTACTTC.